This TCR beta chain was identified in a study of shared clonotypes between healthy human individuals. General study findings and limits: Represented diversity (both genetic and exposure-history) was limited by the small number of donors. Clonotypes not shared had lower generation probabilities than those common to all four donors. Across a few donors, naive CD4 shared 5% to 6.5%, naive CD8 approximately 3.5%, memory CD4 about 2.4%, memory CD8 0.35% to 0.5%.

A word on this clone: Its specificity is unknown. Other DNA sequences in the same sample also yield this CDR3.

Splitting of each subset's genomic DNA was done evenly across several immunoSEQ plates. TCRdb's table, derived via immunoSEQ multiplex PCR, lists solely in-frame clones and lacks some. The table lists 500,000 to 550,000 clones, approximately 95% of them singletons. Germline V CDR1 and CDR2: MDHEN, SYDVKM. Trimming pared 6 bases from V and 3 bases from J, leaving 8 bases between. The CDR3 spans 12 residues. The receptor's source is a woman younger than 45 in good health. The chain uses TRBV28 and TRBJ1-2; D is unresolved. Sequenced sample: naive CD4+ T cells sorted from blood. The subset is: CD45RA+ positively selected. CDR3 sequence: CASSPGDYGYTF. The CDR3, as DNA: TGTGCCAGCAGCCCCGGGGACTATGGCTACACCTTC.